One and the same sample provided the 21 T cell receptor beta chains below, sequenced in a study of blood T cells in healthy people across ages. The use of a sample-barcoded 5' primer and a J-beta primer mix characterized a second PCR of roughly 7 to 11 cycles. TCRdb independently ran MiXCR on the 5' RACE reads; one entry per CDR3 protein. The sample holds roughly 800,000 distinct CDR3 sequences, around a quarter seen once. This same sample was also taken into another study, of T cells of mothers and their children.

Sequencing was performed on blood. Receptors were obtained from a boy between 5 and 17 years old in good health.

CDR3 sequence: CSVGQNQQETQYF. DNA for the CDR3: TGCAGCGTTGGACAGAACCAACAAGAGACCCAGTACTTC. The gene calls are TRBV29-1 and TRBJ2-5, with D maybe TRBD1 (5 bases). Germline values: CDR1 SQVTM, CDR2 ANQGSEA. V was clipped by 4 bases and J by 2 bases, with 11 bases between them. This CDR3 is 13 amino acids long.

Only a few counts were recorded for this clonotype. The chain links TRBV10-3 to TRBJ2-5; 9 bases map to TRBD2. Germline CDR1 is ENHRY and CDR2 is SYGVKD. This CDR3 comprises 14 residues. V dropped 7 bases and J dropped 5; count of bases not matched to a gene: 8. CDR3 bases: TGTGCCATCAAGGGGGCGGGGGGGCCGGAGACCCAGTACTTC. Translation gives CAIKGAGGPETQYF.

The genes are TRBV20-1 and TRBJ2-7, with 10 bases aligning to TRBD1. V shed 3 bases and J 6 bases; nucleotides not matched to a gene: 8. CDR1 is DFQATT and CDR2 is SNEGSKA in the germline V gene (reference sequence). This CDR3 spans 14 amino acids. Here the CDR3 DNA reads TGCAGTGCTAGCAGGCCCCGGGACAGGGGCGAGCAGTACTTC. Its protein is CSASRPRDRGEQYF.

A few counts support this clonotype. The genes are TRBV29-1 and TRBJ2-3, with D tentatively TRBD2 (7 bases). Germline CDR1 reads SQVTM; CDR2 reads ANQGSEA. This CDR3 is 14 amino acids long. Trimming took 8 bases from V and 2 from J, leaving 17 bases between them. CDR3 protein: CSSERGAPTDTQYF. The CDR3 region has the DNA TGCAGCTCCGAACGGGGGGCGCCCACAGATACGCAGTATTTT.

The table lists this clonotype with a few counts. This sequence joins TRBV6-6 and TRBJ2-1; 8 positions match TRBD2. The V gene's germline CDR1 is MNHNY and CDR2 SVGAGI (reference sequence). This CDR3 has 15 residues. J lost 4 bases, V lost 0 bases, and 2 bases had no gene match. CDR3 loop: CASSYSGLGYNEQFF. The CDR3 coding sequence is TGTGCCAGCAGTTACTCGGGACTAGGGTACAATGAGCAGTTCTTC.

This clonotype has only one observation. The chain joins TRBV7-2 to TRBJ2-5; weak D call: TRBD1 (5 bases). The germline gives CDR1 SGHTA, CDR2 FQGNSA. V lost 0 bases and J 9 bases, leaving 11 bases between the germline ends. The CDR3 contains 13 residues. In DNA, the CDR3 is TGTGCCAGCAGCTTAGCGGGGCTACGGCCCCAGTACTTC. This codes for CASSLAGLRPQYF.

This clonotype was found a few times. V usage is TRBV4-2 and J usage is TRBJ1-5; unclear D gene. Deletions cut 4 bases from V and 1 base from J, with 14 bases between. Germline CDR1 is LGHNA and CDR2 is YNFKEQ. This CDR3 is built from 16 residues. This CDR3 reads CASSPAGGRSNQPQHF. The CDR3 DNA reads TGTGCCAGCAGCCCCGCCGGAGGTAGGAGCAATCAGCCCCAGCATTTT.

In its sample, this clonotype was seen a few times. The V call is TRBV6-5, the J call TRBJ2-1; TRBD1 might be the D (6 bases). The DNA end is more similar to TRBJ2-5, so the J call may be wrong. The length of the CDR3 is 15 residues. CDR1 and CDR2 from the germline V gene are MNHEY and SVGAGI. The CDR3 sequence: CASSPQLHRAETQYF. The CDR3 DNA reads as TGTGCCAGCAGTCCTCAGCTTCACAGGGCCGAGACCCAGTACTTC.

The chain employs TRBV10-3 and TRBJ2-3; the match to TRBD1 covers 8 bases. V was pared by 6 bases and J by 6 bases, with 8 bases of the junction left unmatched. Germline loops: CDR1 ENHRY, CDR2 SYGVKD. The CDR3 runs 14 residues. CDR3: CAIRQGATADTQYF. The CDR3 region has the DNA TGTGCCATCAGGCAGGGGGCGACGGCTGATACGCAGTATTTT.

The V gene is TRBV7-8, the J gene TRBJ1-1; D gene uncertain. CDR1 and CDR2 (germline): SGHVS, FQNEAQ. V was pared by 3 bases and J by 1 base, with 9 bases between. The CDR3 runs to 14 residues. The CDR3 sequence: CASSFSPGNTEAFF. CDR3 coding DNA: TGTGCCAGCAGCTTCTCGCCGGGGAACACTGAAGCTTTCTTT.

The chain joins TRBV28 to TRBJ2-7; D is possibly TRBD2 (7 bases). Germline-derived CDR1 and CDR2 are MDHEN and SYDVKM. V lost 6 bases and J 5 bases, leaving 23 bases between the germline ends. The CDR3 length is 16 residues. CDR3 in amino acids: CASRKNPGGTGDEQYF. The CDR3 coding sequence is TGTGCCAGCAGGAAAAACCCGGGGGGCACCGGGGACGAGCAGTACTTC.

On this clonotype itself: One end of the junction does not line up with germline, which may come from a read error. The chain joins TRBV9 to TRBJ2-4; TRBD1 matches 11 bases. This CDR3 contains 15 residues. CDR1 is SGDLS and CDR2 is YYNGEE in the germline V gene. CDR3 protein: CASSGGQGAKNILYF. In DNA, the CDR3 is TGTGCCAGCAGTGGTGGACAGGGGGCCAAAAACATTCTGTACTTC.

The chain is built from TRBV5-1 and TRBJ1-3; D is unclear. Germline lookup yields CDR1 SGHRS and CDR2 YFSETQ. This CDR3 is built from 17 residues. V was cut by 0 bases and J by 0 bases, with 13 bases left in between. The CDR3 DNA follows: TGCGCCAGCAGCTTGGGCCTGACTCCTAGCTCTGGAAACACCATATATTTT. Translating gives CASSLGLTPSSGNTIYF.

The table lists this clonotype with a few counts. The chain employs TRBV2 and TRBJ2-3, with D unclear. The CDR3 has 12 residues. Germline V lookup: CDR1 SNHLY, CDR2 FYNNEI. V was trimmed by 7 bases and J by 4 bases, leaving 9 bases between them. This CDR3 reads CASTSTPDTQYF. CDR3 nucleotides: TGTGCCAGCACCTCAACACCAGATACGCAGTATTTT.

This sequence joins TRBV7-6 and TRBJ1-1, with D hard to call. V dropped 5 bases and J dropped 1 base, with 11 bases sitting between them. CDR3 size: 14 residues. Germline lookup yields CDR1 SGHVS and CDR2 FNYEAQ. The CDR3 DNA reads as TGTGCCAGCAGCCAAAATGCAGGGAACACTGAAGCTTTCTTT. Translation gives CASSQNAGNTEAFF.

The chain has TRBV7-9 and TRBJ1-6; D remains ambiguous. V was pared by 1 base and J by 3 bases, with 7 bases between. Per the germline V gene, CDR1 is SEHNR and CDR2 is FQNEAQ (reference sequence). The CDR3 runs to 15 residues. The CDR3 protein is CASSLVGNYNSPLHF. For the CDR3, the DNA is TGTGCCAGCAGCTTAGTGGGGAACTATAATTCACCCCTCCACTTT.

V gene TRBV7-9 combines with J gene TRBJ2-5; the match to TRBD1 covers 9 bases. The CDR3 covers 15 residues. Trimming cost V 3 bases and J 7 bases; bases outside gene matches: 9. Germline-derived CDR1 and CDR2 are SEHNR and FQNEAQ (reference sequence). CDR3 region: CASSFSTGGAGTQYF. The CDR3 bases are TGTGCCAGCAGCTTCTCTACAGGGGGCGCGGGGACCCAGTACTTC.

The chain couples TRBV10-3 to TRBJ1-2; TRBD1 matches 7 bases. Germline CDR1 and CDR2: ENHRY and SYGVKD. Losses at the gene ends were 3 bases for V and 8 bases for J; bases not matched to a gene: 9. The CDR3 has 14 amino acids. The CDR3 region is CAISEQQGLRGYTF. The CDR3 bases are TGTGCCATCAGTGAACAACAGGGGCTACGCGGCTACACCTTC.

V gene TRBV27 combines with J gene TRBJ2-5; TRBD2 matches 8 bases. V trimming: 4 bases; J trimming: 7 bases; junction bases outside the gene matches: 20. The CDR3 is 18 residues long. From germline, CDR1 is MNHEY and CDR2 SMNVEV (reference sequence). CDR3 bases: TGTGCCAGCAGTTCTTCTTTCGGCGGGGGGACCACACGACGGACCCAGTACTTC. It codes for CASSSSFGGGTTRRTQYF.

For the CDR3, the DNA is TGTGCCAGGGGGACCAACCACCCACTAGCCAAAAACATTCAGTACTTC. As protein: CARGTNHPLAKNIQYF. V usage is TRBV7-9 and J usage is TRBJ2-4; either TRBD1 or TRBD2 may fit D (5 bases each). Germline loops: CDR1 SEHNR, CDR2 FQNEAQ (reference sequence). The length of the CDR3 is 16 residues. Trimming took 9 bases from V and 0 from J, leaving 18 bases between them.

This clonotype was observed a few times. The chain combines TRBV27 with TRBJ1-5; possible D gene TRBD1, 5 bases. Germline CDR1 is MNHEY and CDR2 is SMNVEV (reference sequence). This CDR3 is 14 amino acids long. Trimming left V 5 bases short and J 9 bases short, with 17 bases between. CDR3 DNA: TGTGCCAGCAGTCCCAAAACCGGGGGGACGCCCCAGCATTTT. Translation gives CASSPKTGGTPQHF.